Below, 18 T cell receptor beta chains from the same sample are listed, as sequenced in a study of sequential checkpoint blockade in melanoma. Profiling relied on immunoSEQ multiplex PCR, and the TCRdb table lists in-frame clones only, not all of them. Of about 20,000 clones listed, about four fifths were seen once; the top ten hold about half. Treatment denoted: randomized to nivolumab then ipilimumab (arm A) or the reverse (arm B). Sequenced material: CD8+ T cells sorted from blood (inferred from file names), taken from a patient given nivolumab and ipilimumab in sequence. The receptor source for this set is a human donor with melanoma.

V and J are TRBV5-4 and TRBJ2-2; 8 positions agree with TRBD1. After removal of 0 bases from V and 4 bases from J, the junction contained 2 bases not matched to a gene. This CDR3 region has 15 residues. CDR1 and CDR2 from the germline V gene are SGHNT and YYREEE (reference sequence). CDR3 nucleotides: TGTGCCAGCAGCTTGGGACAGGGGTCCACCGGGGAGCTGTTTTTT. Translating gives CASSLGQGSTGELFF.

The chain joins TRBV7-3 to TRBJ2-1; 14 bases match TRBD2. Germline assignment: CDR1 SGHTA and CDR2 FQGTGA. The ends lost 5 bases at V and 0 bases at J; junction bases unmatched: 6. The CDR3 totals 18 residues. The CDR3 protein is CASSPGTSGGSSYNEQFF. CDR3 coding DNA: TGTGCCAGCAGCCCAGGGACTAGCGGGGGCAGCTCCTACAATGAGCAGTTCTTC.

The genes are TRBV4-1 and TRBJ2-3; no definite D call. This CDR3 has 13 residues. Germline CDR1 is MGHRA and CDR2 is YSYEKL. V lost 0 bases and J 5 bases, leaving 6 bases between the germline ends. CDR3 sequence reads: CASSQDARDTQYF. CDR3 sequence (DNA): TGCGCCAGCAGCCAAGATGCCAGAGATACGCAGTATTTT.

The chain has TRBV5-1 and TRBJ1-1, with TRBD1 identical over 9 bases. V lost 3 bases, J lost 6 bases, and 6 bases stayed unmatched. The CDR3 extends over 14 amino acids. Germline assignment: CDR1 SGHRS and CDR2 YFSETQ. For the CDR3, the DNA is TGCGCCAGCAGCTCAGGACAGGGGAGCCCTGAAGCTTTCTTT. It codes for CASSSGQGSPEAFF.

The chain carries TRBV5-8 and TRBJ1-6; the D gene is possibly TRBD1 (6 bases). Germline CDR1 SGHTS, CDR2 YDEGEE. V lost 3 bases and J 7 bases, leaving 20 bases between the germline ends. The CDR3 length is 17 residues. The chain's CDR3 is CASSSHDFGGANSPLHF. The DNA of the CDR3 is TGTGCCAGCAGCTCCCACGATTTTGGGGGGGCAAATTCACCCCTCCACTTT.

The chain joins TRBV12-5 to TRBJ2-2, with TRBD1 as a possible D gene (6 bases). The V gene lost 4 bases and the J gene lost 5 bases, with 8 bases spanning the gap. This CDR3 is 13 amino acids long. Germline V CDR1 and CDR2: LGHNT, FRNRAP. DNA for the CDR3: TGTGCTAGTGGTTCAGGGGAGACCGGGGAGCTGTTTTTT. It is translated as CASGSGETGELFF. Combining the CDR3 with reference TRBV12-5 and TRBJ2-2 gives the whole variable domain DARVTQTPRHKVTEMGQEVTMRCQPILGHNTVFWYRQTMMQGLELLAYFRNRAPLDDSGMPKDRFSAEMPDATLATLKIQPSEPRDSAVYFCASGSGETGELFFGEGSRLTVL.

The chain recombines TRBV28 with TRBJ2-7; 9 bases agree with TRBD2. The V gene's germline CDR1 is MDHEN and CDR2 SYDVKM. CDR3 length: 16 residues. With 4 bases clipped from V and 5 bases from J, the junction kept 12 bases outside the gene matches. CDR3 coding DNA: TGTGCCAGCAGTTGGGCGGGGGGGCTTTCAAACGACGAGCAGTACTTC. Translating gives CASSWAGGLSNDEQYF.

The chain joins TRBV28 to TRBJ2-7; TRBD1 matches at 8 bases. Germline V gene data show CDR1 as MDHEN and CDR2 as SYDVKM. This CDR3 contains 17 residues. After removal of 4 bases from V and 6 bases from J, the junction contained 17 bases not matched to a gene. CDR3 nucleotide sequence: TGTGCCAGCAGTTCAGCCCGCCGGGACAGGTCCCTTATCGAGCAGTACTTC. This encodes CASSSARRDRSLIEQYF. The full variable domain, in which reference TRBV28 and TRBJ2-7 provide the parts outside the CDR3, is DVKVTQSSRYLVKRTGEKVFLECVQDMDHENMFWYRQDPGLGLRLIYFSYDVKMKEKGDIPEGYSVSREKKERFSLILESASTNQTSMYLCASSSARRDRSLIEQYFGPGTRLTVT.

The chain couples TRBV4-3 to TRBJ1-3, with TRBD1 matching 7 bases. Germline lookup yields CDR1 LGHNA and CDR2 YSLEER. The trim removed 4 bases at V and 4 bases at J, leaving 16 bases unmatched. The CDR3 loop spans 18 amino acids. CDR3 region: CASSLSPLPTGYGNTIYF. Here the CDR3 DNA reads TGCGCCAGCAGCCTAAGCCCGCTGCCGACAGGGTACGGAAACACCATATATTTT.

The J gene is TRBJ2-7, the V gene TRBV7-8; 14 nucleotides agree with TRBD2. This CDR3 is 15 amino acids long. Germline loops: CDR1 SGHVS, CDR2 FQNEAQ. J lost 5 bases, V lost 5 bases, and 5 bases had no gene match. CDR3 sequence (DNA): TGTGCCAGCAGCCCGGGGACTAGCGGGGGCCACGAGCAGTACTTC. Translation gives CASSPGTSGGHEQYF.

The V call is TRBV7-8, the J call TRBJ2-5, with D uncertain. Trimming took off 2 bases at V and 5 bases at J, with 12 bases between the two ends. The CDR3 runs 14 residues. Per germline, CDR1 SGHVS and CDR2 FQNEAQ. CDR3: CASSLQALDETQYF. Here the CDR3 DNA reads TGTGCCAGCAGCTTACAGGCCCTTGACGAGACCCAGTACTTC. The entire variable domain, with the rest obtained from reference TRBV7-8 and TRBJ2-5, is as follows: GAGVSQSPRYKVAKRGQDVALRCDPISGHVSLFWYQQALGQGPEFLTYFQNEAQLDKSGLPSDRFFAERPEGSVSTLKIQRTQQEDSAVYLCASSLQALDETQYFGPGTRLLVL.

J is TRBJ2-7 and V is TRBV4-3; D perhaps matches TRBD2 (5 bases). V was cut by 1 base and J by 7 bases, with 14 bases left in between. This CDR3 comprises 14 residues. Germline-derived CDR1 and CDR2 are LGHNA and YSLEER. The CDR3: CASSQVASSREQYF. CDR3 nucleotide sequence: TGCGCCAGCAGCCAAGTGGCTAGCTCTCGGGAGCAGTACTTC.

The chain recombines TRBV7-3 with TRBJ1-4, with TRBD1 identical over 8 bases. Germline values: CDR1 SGHTA, CDR2 FQGTGA. The V segment lost 5 bases and the J segment 7 bases; nucleotides outside the gene matches: 9. The CDR3 has 15 residues. CDR3 coding DNA: TGTGCCAGCAGCGTATCAGGGGGCAAGGGTGAAAAACTGTTTTTT. Translated: CASSVSGGKGEKLFF.

The chain has TRBV5-1 and TRBJ2-2; perhaps TRBD2 as D (7 bases). Germline CDR1 reads SGHRS; CDR2 reads YFSETQ. CDR3 length: 15 amino acids. Trimming stripped 9 bases from V and 4 bases from J, with 19 bases between. For the CDR3, the DNA is TGCGCCAATCCACCCCGGGGGGCTAGCACCGGGGAGCTGTTTTTT. Translation: CANPPRGASTGELFF.

The chain carries TRBV5-4 and TRBJ1-1, with no clear D. Trimming shortened V by 4 bases and J by 2 bases, and 12 bases separated the two germline ends. CDR1 is SGHNT and CDR2 is YYREEE in the germline V gene (reference sequence). The CDR3 runs to 14 residues. The CDR3 DNA follows: TGTGCCAGCAGCATCCTCCCCGGTAACACTGAAGCTTTCTTT. This gives the protein CASSILPGNTEAFF.

J is TRBJ1-1 and V is TRBV5-1; 9 bases agree with TRBD1. After removal of 4 bases from V and 6 bases from J, the junction contained 7 bases not matched to a gene. This CDR3 comprises 14 residues. Germline-derived CDR1 and CDR2 are SGHRS and YFSETQ. CDR3 in DNA: TGCGCCAGCAGCCGAGGGACAGGGATGGCTGAAGCTTTCTTT. It is translated as CASSRGTGMAEAFF.

This chain links TRBV7-8 with TRBJ1-3; 8 positions agree with TRBD1. In germline, CDR1 is SGHVS, CDR2 FQNEAQ. The CDR3 totals 16 residues. V trimming: 1 base; J trimming: 4 bases; junction bases outside the gene matches: 6. In nucleotides, the CDR3 is TGTGCCAGCAGCTTAGAAGGACAGGGAGCAGGAAACACCATATATTTT. Its translation: CASSLEGQGAGNTIYF.

The genes are TRBV11-2 and TRBJ2-7; tentatively, D is TRBD1 (5 bases). V lost 0 bases to trimming and J lost 3 bases, with 15 bases between them. This CDR3 is 16 amino acids long. Germline V CDR1 and CDR2: SGHAT, FQNNGV. The DNA for the CDR3 is TGTGCCAGCAGCTTAGAGGGGAAGGGGTCTCACTACGAGCAGTACTTC. This translates into CASSLEGKGSHYEQYF.